Reported below is one TCR beta chain. The data were obtained in a study of control samples from healthy donors and cancer patients. The table came from immunoSEQ multiplex PCR; TCRdb's copy has only in-frame clones and leaves some out. The sample has roughly 180,000 clones; about 93% are singletons. V trimming: 0 bases; J trimming: 4 bases; junction bases outside the gene matches: 6. The germline gives CDR1 LGHDT, CDR2 YNNKEL (reference sequence). The CDR3 has 17 residues. This TCR derives from a woman in her sixties or seventies in good health. The sample comprised blood. The rearrangement uses TRBV3-1 (or the pseudogene TRBV3-2) and TRBJ1-2; TRBD1 matches at 12 bases. For the CDR3, the DNA is TGTGCCAGCAGCCAAGACCGGGACAGGGGGCGAACCTATGGCTACACCTTC. This sequence encodes CASSQDRDRGRTYGYTF.